This section outlines one T cell receptor beta chain sequence together with its context. The antigen is not known. A read error may account for a junction end that differs from germline. TCRdb re-derived calls from the multiplex PCR reads in MiXCR, one entry per CDR3 protein. The repertoire holds some 170,000 distinct CDR3 sequences, with about 30% as singletons. The CDR3 length is 13 residues. The germline gives CDR1 SGHKS, CDR2 YYEKEE (reference sequence). Breast cancer patients provided tissue from their axillary draining lymph nodes. These data are taken from a study of breast tumors, draining lymph nodes, adjacent tissues. General observations from the study: Luminal-like breast cancer showed significantly higher tumor–nontumor repertoire similarity than basal-like. Most tumor T cells seemingly derive from lymph node, then expand in tumor. Tumor repertoires ranked between lymph nodes and nontumor tissue in diversity, with V and J gene preferences. Data only fit, rather than demonstrated, lymph node origin of most tumor T cells.

The TCR comes from a female donor with breast cancer. Some clones in this sample may be carry-over from other donors' samples. The specimen was axillary lymph node tissue. This chain joins TRBV5-5 and TRBJ1-1; D gene uncertain. The CDR3 region has the DNA TGCGCCAGCAGCTTGGTTATTAACACTGAAGCTTTCTTT. This gives the protein CASSLVINTEAFF. Together with reference TRBV5-5 and TRBJ1-1, the CDR3 gives the full variable domain: DAGVTQSPTHLIKTRGQQVTLRCSPISGHKSVSWYQQVLGQGPQFIFQYYEKEERGRGNFPDRFSARQFPNYSSELNVNALLLGDSALYLCASSLVINTEAFFGQGTRLTVV.